Each of the 18 T cell receptor beta chains below was sequenced from the same sample in a study of blood T cell repertoires in COVID-19. Profiling relied on immunoSEQ multiplex PCR, and the TCRdb table lists in-frame clones only, not all of them. The sample has more than 80,000 clones, roughly 88% seen once; the top ten hold about 8.5%. Sequencing input: peripheral blood. These receptor sequences come from a man in his fifties with active COVID-19.

The J gene is TRBJ2-1, the V gene TRBV28; D is possibly TRBD1 (5 bases). V was pared by 5 bases and J by 9 bases, with 8 bases between. The CDR3 has 11 amino acids. CDR1 and CDR2 from the germline V gene are MDHEN and SYDVKM. In DNA form, the CDR3 reads TGTGCCAGCAGTCGTAGGGGTGAGCAGTTCTTC. Amino acid sequence: CASSRRGEQFF.

This chain uses TRBV6-6 with TRBJ1-1; D unclear. The germline gives CDR1 MNHNY, CDR2 SVGAGI (reference sequence). Trimming stripped 7 bases from V and 4 bases from J, with 10 bases between. CDR3 length equals 12 residues. The CDR3 protein is CASKGSGTEAFF. The CDR3 DNA follows: TGTGCCAGCAAGGGCAGCGGCACTGAAGCTTTCTTT.

This chain connects TRBV19 to TRBJ1-1; 8 bases map to TRBD1. Germline V lookup: CDR1 LNHDA, CDR2 SQIVND (reference sequence). V trimming: 7 bases; J trimming: 0 bases; junction bases outside the gene matches: 4. This CDR3 contains 14 residues. The CDR3 reads CASIRTGLNTEAFF. The CDR3 DNA reads TGTGCCAGTATTCGGACAGGGCTGAACACTGAAGCTTTCTTT. The full variable domain, its missing parts supplied by reference TRBV19 and TRBJ1-1, is DGGITQSPKYLFRKEGQNVTLSCEQNLNHDAMYWYRQDPGQGLRLIYYSQIVNDFQKGDIAEGYSVSREKKESFPLTVTSAQKNPTAFYLCASIRTGLNTEAFFGQGTRLTVV.

DNA of the CDR3: TGTGCCAGCAGCTTTCAGGGTTCAGGAAACACCATATATTTT. This gives the protein CASSFQGSGNTIYF. The V and J genes are TRBV7-2 and TRBJ1-3, with a possible D match to TRBD1 (5 bases). The CDR3 totals 14 residues. Trimming cost V 3 bases and J 4 bases, with 10 bases left between them. Per the germline V gene, CDR1 is SGHTA and CDR2 is FQGNSA. The whole variable domain, filled in from reference TRBV7-2 and TRBJ1-3, reads GAGVSQSPSNKVTEKGKDVELRCDPISGHTALYWYRQSLGQGLEFLIYFQGNSAPDKSGLPSDRFSAERTGGSVSTLTIQRTQQEDSAVYLCASSFQGSGNTIYFGEGSWLTVV.

The rearrangement joins TRBV7-3 to TRBJ1-1, with a weak D call TRBD1 (5 bases). CDR3 length: 14 amino acids. The germline CDR1 and CDR2 sequences are SGHTA and FQGTGA. Trimming stripped 6 bases from V and 0 bases from J, with 11 bases between. CDR3 bases: TGTGCCAGCAGTAGGGGTGCGCTGAACACTGAAGCTTTCTTT. It yields the protein CASSRGALNTEAFF.

V is TRBV2 and J is TRBJ2-3, with TRBD1 matching over 8 bases. The V gene's germline CDR1 is SNHLY and CDR2 FYNNEI. The CDR3 totals 15 residues. V dropped 4 bases and J dropped 0; count of bases not matched to a gene: 3. The chain's CDR3 is CASSGTGPSTDTQYF. The CDR3 region has the DNA TGTGCCAGCAGTGGGACAGGGCCTAGCACAGATACGCAGTATTTT.

This clone was counted a few times. The J gene is TRBJ1-1, the V gene TRBV19; a weak D match, TRBD1 (5 bases). CDR1 and CDR2 (germline): LNHDA, SQIVND (reference sequence). This CDR3 has 12 amino acids. Trimming removed 8 bases at V and 4 bases at J, with 11 bases between. CDR3 sequence (DNA): TGTGCCAGTCGACAGAGCTTCACTGAAGCTTTCTTT. Protein: CASRQSFTEAFF. Based on the CDR3 plus reference TRBV19 and TRBJ1-1, the full variable domain is DGGITQSPKYLFRKEGQNVTLSCEQNLNHDAMYWYRQDPGQGLRLIYYSQIVNDFQKGDIAEGYSVSREKKESFPLTVTSAQKNPTAFYLCASRQSFTEAFFGQGTRLTVV.

The chain carries TRBV2 and TRBJ1-5, with TRBD1 as a possible D gene (6 bases). The germline V gene has CDR1 SNHLY and CDR2 FYNNEI. V was clipped by 9 bases and J by 7 bases, with 19 bases between them. The CDR3 is 14 amino acids. The CDR3 sequence is CARRGSGESQPQHF. The DNA of the CDR3 is TGTGCCAGGAGGGGATCAGGGGAAAGCCAGCCCCAGCATTTT.

The rearrangement joins TRBV4-1 to TRBJ1-1; unclear D gene. Per the germline V gene, CDR1 is MGHRA and CDR2 is YSYEKL. V was shortened by 0 bases and J by 11 bases, with 13 bases between the two germline ends. This CDR3 has 13 amino acids. CDR3 coding DNA: TGCGCCAGCAGCCAAGAGGCACCTGCCGGGGCTTTCTTT. Protein product: CASSQEAPAGAFF.

This clone was observed a single time. The gene calls are TRBV7-6 and TRBJ2-1; D is undetermined. CDR1 and CDR2 (germline): SGHVS, FNYEAQ. V lost 1 base and J lost 5, with 6 bases in between. The CDR3 consists of 13 residues. The CDR3 DNA sequence: TGTGCCAGCAGCTTAGGTCACAACAATGAGCAGTTCTTC. Its translation: CASSLGHNNEQFF.

The chain links TRBV25-1 to TRBJ1-2; the D is unclear. V was clipped by 1 base and J by 5 bases, with 8 bases between them. The CDR3 is 13 amino acids. Germline values: CDR1 MGHDK, CDR2 SYGVNS. The CDR3 here is CASSEWAGYGYTF. DNA for the CDR3: TGTGCCAGCAGTGAATGGGCAGGATATGGCTACACCTTC.

The rearrangement joins TRBV2 to TRBJ2-2, with D hard to call. The CDR3 loop spans 15 amino acids. V dropped 4 bases and J dropped 5 bases, with 14 bases sitting between them. The V gene's germline CDR1 is SNHLY and CDR2 FYNNEI. CDR3 sequence: CASSAFGVSTGELFF. The CDR3 bases are TGTGCCAGCAGTGCTTTCGGAGTATCTACCGGGGAGCTGTTTTTT.

J is TRBJ2-7 and V is TRBV19; D is unresolved. V was cut by 4 bases and J by 4 bases, with 11 bases left in between. This CDR3 has 13 residues. The germline CDR1 and CDR2 sequences are LNHDA and SQIVND (reference sequence). The CDR3 region is CASSTPPSYEQYF. CDR3 sequence (DNA): TGTGCCAGTAGTACCCCCCCCAGTTACGAGCAGTACTTC. The variable domain in full, completed from reference TRBV19 and TRBJ2-7, reads DGGITQSPKYLFRKEGQNVTLSCEQNLNHDAMYWYRQDPGQGLRLIYYSQIVNDFQKGDIAEGYSVSREKKESFPLTVTSAQKNPTAFYLCASSTPPSYEQYFGPGTRLTVT.

This chain uses TRBV7-2 with TRBJ2-1; D is perhaps TRBD1 (6 bases). Trimming shortened V by 5 bases and J by 0 bases, and 11 bases separated the two germline ends. Germline CDR1 is SGHTA and CDR2 is FQGNSA. There are 15 residues in the CDR3. CDR3 in DNA: TGTGCCAGCAGCCTGGACAGTAGCTCCTACAATGAGCAGTTCTTC. This gives the protein CASSLDSSSYNEQFF.

The chain joins TRBV15 to TRBJ2-7, with D tentatively TRBD2 (5 bases). V lost 3 bases, J lost 1 base, and 19 bases lay in between. CDR3 length: 17 amino acids. Germline CDR1 LNHNV, CDR2 YYDKDF (reference sequence). The CDR3 DNA follows: TGTGCCACCAGCAGTACGGGCAGCGGACCTTCTTCCTACGAGCAGTACTTC. It is translated as CATSSTGSGPSSYEQYF.

The V and J genes are TRBV21-1 and TRBJ2-1; the table gives TRBD1 as D, unverified against the DNA. TRBV21-1 is a documented pseudogene. This CDR3 contains 17 residues. In DNA, the CDR3 is TGTGCCAGCAGGGGACAGGGGCCCTCTTGTTCCTACAATGAGCAGTTCTTC. Translation: CASRGQGPSCSYNEQFF.

This clone has more than one count but fewer than ten. The chain carries TRBV5-6 and TRBJ2-1; 11 bases map to TRBD2. Losses at the gene ends were 0 bases for V and 7 bases for J; bases not matched to a gene: 3. Germline CDR1 and CDR2: SGHDT and YYEEEE. The CDR3 has 15 residues. CDR3 nucleotide sequence: TGTGCCAGCAGCTTGGGACTAGCGGGAAGGAATGAGCAGTTCTTC. Translation: CASSLGLAGRNEQFF.

This clone is deemed medium-sized (0.01 to 0.1%). V is TRBV10-1 and J is TRBJ1-6, with 10 bases identical to TRBD1. The V gene end was trimmed by 4 bases and the J gene end by 5 bases; junction bases not matched to a gene: 8. From germline, CDR1 is WNHNN and CDR2 SYGVQD (reference sequence). The CDR3 runs to 17 residues. For the CDR3, the DNA is TGCGCCAGCAGTGGACCCGGGACAGGGGTAAATAATTCACCCCTCCACTTT. Its translation is CASSGPGTGVNNSPLHF.